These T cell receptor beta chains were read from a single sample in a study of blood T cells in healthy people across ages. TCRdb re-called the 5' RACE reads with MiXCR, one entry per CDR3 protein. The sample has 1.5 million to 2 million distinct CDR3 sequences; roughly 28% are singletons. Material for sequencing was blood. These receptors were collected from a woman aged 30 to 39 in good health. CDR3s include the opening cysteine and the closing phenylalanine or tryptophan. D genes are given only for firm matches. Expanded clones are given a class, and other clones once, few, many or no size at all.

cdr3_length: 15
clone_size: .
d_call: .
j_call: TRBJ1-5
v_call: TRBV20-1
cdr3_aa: CSASYISGSDQPQHF
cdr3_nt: TGCAGTGCTTCTTATATATCAGGGTCGGATCAGCCCCAGCATTTT

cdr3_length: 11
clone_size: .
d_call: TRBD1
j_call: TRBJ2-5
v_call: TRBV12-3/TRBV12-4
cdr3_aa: CASGTGYEEYF
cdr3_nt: TGTGCCAGCGGGACAGGGTACGAGGAGTACTTC

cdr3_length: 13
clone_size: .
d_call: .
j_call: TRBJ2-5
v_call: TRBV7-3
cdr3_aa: CASSSDYAETQYF
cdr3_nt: TGTGCCAGCAGCTCCGACTACGCCGAGACCCAGTACTTC

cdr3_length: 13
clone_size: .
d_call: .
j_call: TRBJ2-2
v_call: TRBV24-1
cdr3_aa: CATGQANTGELFF
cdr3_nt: TGTGCCACCGGGCAGGCGAACACCGGGGAGCTGTTTTTT

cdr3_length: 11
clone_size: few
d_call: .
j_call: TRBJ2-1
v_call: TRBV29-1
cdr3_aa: CSVGYYNEQFF
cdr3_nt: TGCAGCGTTGGTTACTACAATGAGCAGTTCTTC

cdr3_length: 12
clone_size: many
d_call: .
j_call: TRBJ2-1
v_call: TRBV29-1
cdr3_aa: CSVPYGSNEQFF
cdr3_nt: TGCAGCGTTCCGTATGGGTCTAATGAGCAGTTCTTC

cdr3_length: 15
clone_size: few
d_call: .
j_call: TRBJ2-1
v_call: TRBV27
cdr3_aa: CASSLLETRRNEQFF
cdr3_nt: TGTGCCAGCAGTTTATTGGAGACTAGAAGGAATGAGCAGTTCTTC

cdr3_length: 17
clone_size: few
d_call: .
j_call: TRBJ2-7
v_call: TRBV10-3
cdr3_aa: CAISDPALGVNSYEQYF
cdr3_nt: TGTGCCATCAGTGACCCCGCCTTGGGGGTAAACTCCTACGAGCAGTACTTC

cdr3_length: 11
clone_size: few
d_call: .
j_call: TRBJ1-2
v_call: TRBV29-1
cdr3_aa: CSVESGAGYTF
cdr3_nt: TGCAGCGTTGAAAGCGGCGCGGGCTACACCTTC

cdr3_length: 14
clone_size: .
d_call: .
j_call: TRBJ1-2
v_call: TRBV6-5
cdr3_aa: CASSYGGATYGYTF
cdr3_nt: TGTGCCAGCAGTTACGGGGGGGCTACGTATGGCTACACCTTC

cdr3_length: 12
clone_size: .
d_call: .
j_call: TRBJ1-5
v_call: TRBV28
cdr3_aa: CAPPRGNGAQHF
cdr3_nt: TGTGCCCCCCCTCGCGGGAACGGGGCCCAGCATTTT

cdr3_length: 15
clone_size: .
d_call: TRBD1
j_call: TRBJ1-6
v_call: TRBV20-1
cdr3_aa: CSARSGTGTGSPLHF
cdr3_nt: TGCAGTGCTAGGTCCGGGACAGGGACGGGCTCACCCCTCCACTTT

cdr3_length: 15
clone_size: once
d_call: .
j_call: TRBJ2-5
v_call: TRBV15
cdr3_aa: CATSRDLGFAETQYF
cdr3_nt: TGTGCCACCAGCAGAGATTTAGGTTTCGCGGAGACCCAGTACTTC

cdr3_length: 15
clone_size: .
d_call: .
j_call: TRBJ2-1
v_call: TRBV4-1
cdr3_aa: CASSQVWGTQETQFF
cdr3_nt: TGCGCCAGCAGCCAAGTGTGGGGGACCCAAGAGACCCAGTTCTTC

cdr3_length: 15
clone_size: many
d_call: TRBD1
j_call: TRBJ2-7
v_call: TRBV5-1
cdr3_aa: CASSLGDRDIYEQYF
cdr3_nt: TGCGCCAGCAGCCTCGGGGACAGGGACATCTACGAGCAGTACTTC

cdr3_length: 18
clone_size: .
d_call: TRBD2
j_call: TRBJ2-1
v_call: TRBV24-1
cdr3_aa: CATSDGRLAGGSYNEQFF
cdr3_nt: TGTGCCACCAGTGATGGCCGTCTAGCGGGAGGTTCCTACAATGAGCAGTTCTTC

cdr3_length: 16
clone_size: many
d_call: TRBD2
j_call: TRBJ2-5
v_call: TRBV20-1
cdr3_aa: CSARDTGSGGQETQYF
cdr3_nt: TGCAGTGCTAGAGACACGGGTAGCGGGGGCCAAGAGACCCAGTACTTC